Listed below are T cell receptor beta chains from one sample, sequenced in a study of blood T cell repertoires in COVID-19. TCRdb keeps only in-frame clones here, not all; method: immunoSEQ multiplex PCR. The table lists around 99,000 clones, around 80% of them singletons. What was sequenced was peripheral blood. These receptors came from a human donor in a cohort sampled during active or convalescent COVID-19. CDR3s include the opening cysteine and the closing phenylalanine or tryptophan. A D gene is named only where the DNA matches it firmly. The size field is filled for only some rows; it gives once, few, many or a size class.

v_gene	abundance	j_gene	d_gene	CDR3aa	CDR3nt
TRBV6-6	NA	TRBJ2-4	NA	CASRPGWFQNIQYF	TGTGCCAGCAGGCCAGGGTGGTTCCAAAACATTCAGTACTTC
TRBV7-2	NA	TRBJ2-7	NA	CASSLASWGHEQYF	TGTGCCAGCAGCTTAGCGAGTTGGGGCCACGAGCAGTACTTC
TRBV19	NA	TRBJ1-5	TRBD1	CASRPGQEAHQPQHF	TGTGCCAGTAGACCGGGACAGGAAGCGCATCAGCCCCAGCATTTT
TRBV14	NA	TRBJ2-3	TRBD1	CASSQENYRDRSSF	TGTGCCAGCAGCCAAGAGAACTACCGGGACAGGTCCTCTTTT
TRBV6-2/TRBV6-3	NA	TRBJ2-7	TRBD1	CASSSTGTYEQYF	TGTGCCAGCAGCTCGACAGGGACCTACGAGCAGTACTTC
TRBV19	NA	TRBJ2-3	NA	CASSIDRGDTQYF	TGTGCCAGTAGTATAGATCGCGGAGATACGCAGTATTTT
TRBV6-5	NA	TRBJ1-3	NA	CASRTGSGNTIYF	TGTGCCAGTCGAACAGGCTCTGGAAACACCATATATTTT
TRBV7-5	few	TRBJ1-2	NA	CARSQGQLYGYTF	TGTGCCAGAAGCCAGGGACAGCTCTATGGCTACACCTTC
TRBV5-5	NA	TRBJ2-3	TRBD1	CASRQGEADTQYF	TGTGCCAGCAGACAGGGGGAGGCAGATACGCAGTATTTT
TRBV27	NA	TRBJ2-7	TRBD1	CASSSTTGVFYEQYF	TGTGCCAGCAGTTCAACGACAGGGGTGTTCTACGAGCAGTACTTC
TRBV2	NA	TRBJ2-5	NA	CASSAGSGRTREETQYF	TGTGCCAGCAGTGCGGGGAGTGGCCGTACTCGAGAAGAGACCCAGTACTTC
TRBV7-8	once	TRBJ2-7	TRBD2	CASSLPGGTLYEQYF	TGTGCCAGCAGCTTACCGGGGGGGACCCTATACGAGCAGTACTTC
TRBV27	NA	TRBJ2-7	TRBD1	CASSPGQGAYEQYF	TGTGCCAGCAGTCCCGGACAGGGGGCCTACGAGCAGTACTTC
TRBV7-9	few	TRBJ2-7	NA	CASSFQLSPSYEQYF	TGTGCCAGCAGCTTCCAACTAAGTCCCTCCTACGAGCAGTACTTC
TRBV27	NA	TRBJ2-7	TRBD2	CASSLYGGGVGVDEQYF	TGTGCCAGCAGTTTATATGGCGGGGGGGTCGGAGTTGACGAGCAGTACTTC
TRBV7-2	NA	TRBJ2-5	TRBD2	CASSLRPGSGRGKTQYF	TGTGCCAGCAGCCTTAGACCCGGTAGCGGGAGGGGAAAGACCCAGTACTTC
TRBV18	NA	TRBJ1-6	NA	CASSPTDYNSPLHF	TGTGCCAGCTCACCGACTGATTATAATTCACCCCTCCACTTT
TRBV7-2	once	TRBJ2-7	NA	CASRIRFPGAYEQYF	TGTGCCAGCAGAATAAGGTTCCCAGGGGCCTACGAGCAGTACTTC
TRBV9	NA	TRBJ2-5	NA	CASSAGFETQYF	TGTGCCAGCAGCGCCGGTTTCGAGACCCAGTACTTC
TRBV29-1	NA	TRBJ2-1	TRBD2	CSVVAGLRNEQFF	TGCAGCGTTGTAGCGGGATTGAGGAATGAGCAGTTCTTC
TRBV6-2/TRBV6-3	NA	TRBJ2-7	NA	CASSPRPGKKQYF	TGTGCCAGCAGTCCCCGCCCCGGGAAAAAGCAGTACTTC
TRBV7-9	few	TRBJ2-1	TRBD2	CASSSRLAGDFF	TGTGCCAGCAGCTCGCGACTAGCGGGAGATTTCTTC
TRBV2	NA	TRBJ2-2	TRBD1	CASSEGQGAARELFF	TGTGCCAGCAGTGAAGGACAGGGGGCTGCGCGGGAGCTGTTTTTT
TRBV28	NA	TRBJ2-5	TRBD2	CASRRGGGETQYF	TGTGCCAGCAGGCGTGGCGGGGGGGAGACCCAGTACTTC
TRBV7-8	NA	TRBJ2-7	TRBD2	CASSLELAPAYEQYF	TGTGCCAGCAGCTTAGAACTAGCGCCGGCCTACGAGCAGTACTTC
TRBV29-1	NA	TRBJ1-2	NA	CSATQGSYGYTF	TGCAGCGCCACACAGGGTTCCTATGGCTACACCTTC
TRBV7-9	NA	TRBJ1-1	NA	CASSWGTMASRITEAFF	TGTGCCAGCAGCTGGGGGACAATGGCCTCCAGGATCACTGAAGCTTTCTTT
TRBV7-9	NA	TRBJ2-1	NA	CASSLGSGVHEQFF	TGTGCCAGCAGCTTAGGTTCCGGGGTACACGAGCAGTTCTTC
TRBV28	NA	TRBJ1-2	NA	CASSLTGNYGYTF	TGTGCCAGCAGTTTAACAGGCAACTATGGCTACACCTTC
TRBV2	few	TRBJ1-6	NA	CASVGVGGSNSPLHF	TGTGCCAGCGTTGGGGTTGGGGGCAGTAATTCACCCCTCCACTTT
TRBV5-1	few	TRBJ2-7	TRBD1	CASSPRRDSLFYEQYF	TGCGCCAGCAGCCCGCGCCGGGACAGCCTTTTCTACGAGCAGTACTTC
TRBV19	NA	TRBJ1-6	TRBD1	CASRDPGTGQVLHF	TGTGCCAGTAGAGACCCCGGGACAGGGCAGGTCCTCCACTTT
TRBV24-1	once	TRBJ2-5	TRBD1	CATRATTGQQETQYF	TGTGCCACCAGAGCCACCACGGGACAGCAAGAGACCCAGTACTTC
TRBV29-1	few	TRBJ1-2	NA	CSLWSYALGYTF	TGCAGCCTATGGTCCTACGCGCTTGGCTACACCTTC
TRBV5-4	NA	TRBJ1-3	NA	CASSAGSTHQGNTIYF	TGTGCCAGCAGCGCAGGCTCAACCCATCAAGGAAACACCATATATTTT
TRBV5-6	NA	TRBJ2-3	TRBD2	CASSLGLAEGDTQYF	TGTGCCAGCAGCCTCGGGCTAGCGGAGGGAGATACGCAGTATTTT
TRBV11-3	NA	TRBJ2-1	TRBD1	CASSLGQGDEQFF	TGTGCCAGCAGCTTAGGCCAGGGGGATGAGCAGTTCTTC
TRBV5-1	NA	TRBJ2-1	TRBD2	CASFSGGNYNEQFF	TGCGCCAGTTTTAGCGGGGGGAACTACAATGAGCAGTTCTTC
TRBV4-1	NA	TRBJ2-2	NA	CASSPGWSPTGELFF	TGCGCCAGCAGCCCGGGATGGTCCCCAACCGGGGAGCTGTTTTTT
TRBV12-3/TRBV12-4	NA	TRBJ2-1	NA	CASRSGSNNEQFF	TGTGCCAGCAGGTCCGGGTCCAACAATGAGCAGTTCTTC